This T cell receptor beta chain was identified during a study of blood T cell repertoires in COVID-19. As for the study in general: Whether acute or convalescent, the COVID-19 samples came from the United States, Italy and Spain.

A Seattle source enrolled patients during active infection and followed them longitudinally. This clone was counted a few times. The CDR3 is 15 residues long. Trimming shortened V by 0 bases and J by 9 bases, and 14 bases separated the two germline ends. Germline assignment: CDR1 KGHSH and CDR2 LQKENI. In the original workflow: Cell counts per sample came from amplifying reference gene primers. Sequenced by immunoSEQ multiplex PCR; TCRdb stores in-frame clones only, minus some. Clone size and V and J calls were adopted from that table, with D and trimming inferred from the DNA. Of some 300,000 clones in the sample, nearly 90% were seen once.

The gene calls are TRBV18 and TRBJ1-4, with D possibly TRBD1 on 5 matching bases. The material sequenced was peripheral blood. This TCR was recovered from a woman aged 30 to 39 with COVID-19, enrolled during active disease. The CDR3 region is CASSPPRGGSKKLFF. CDR3 nucleotide sequence: TGTGCCAGCTCACCACCGCGGGGGGGGAGTAAAAAACTGTTTTTT.